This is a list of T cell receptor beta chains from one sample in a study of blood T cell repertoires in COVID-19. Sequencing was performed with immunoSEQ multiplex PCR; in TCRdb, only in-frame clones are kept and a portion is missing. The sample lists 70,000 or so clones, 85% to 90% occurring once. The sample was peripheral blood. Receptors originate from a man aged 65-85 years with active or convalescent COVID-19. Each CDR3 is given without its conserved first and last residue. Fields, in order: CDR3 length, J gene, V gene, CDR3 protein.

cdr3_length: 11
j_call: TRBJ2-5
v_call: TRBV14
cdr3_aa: ASTPPGVETQY

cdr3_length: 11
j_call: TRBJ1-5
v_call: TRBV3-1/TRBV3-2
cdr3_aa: ASSQDVRQPQH

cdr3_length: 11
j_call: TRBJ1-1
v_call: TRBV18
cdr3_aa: ASSPPADTEAF

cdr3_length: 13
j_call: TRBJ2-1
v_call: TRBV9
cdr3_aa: ASSPRLAHDNEQF

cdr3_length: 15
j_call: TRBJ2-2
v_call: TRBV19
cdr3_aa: ASSTTLSGNRIGELF

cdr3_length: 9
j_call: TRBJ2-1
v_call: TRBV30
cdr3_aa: AWEPSNEQF

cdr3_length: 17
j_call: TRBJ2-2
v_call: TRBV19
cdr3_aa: ASSIDPRSGLYASGELF

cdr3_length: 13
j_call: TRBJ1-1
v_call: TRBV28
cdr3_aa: ASNGFAGGDTEAF

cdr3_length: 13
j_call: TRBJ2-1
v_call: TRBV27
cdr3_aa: ASSGDRSTYNEQF

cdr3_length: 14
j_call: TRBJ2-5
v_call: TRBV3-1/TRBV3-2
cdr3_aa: ASSQEGAGTQETQY

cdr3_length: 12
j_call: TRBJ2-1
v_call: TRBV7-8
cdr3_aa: ASSSSGGYNEQF

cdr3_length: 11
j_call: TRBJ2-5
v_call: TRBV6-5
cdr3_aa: ATAGTSKETQY

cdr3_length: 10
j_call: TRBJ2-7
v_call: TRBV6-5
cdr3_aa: ASSQGLYEQY

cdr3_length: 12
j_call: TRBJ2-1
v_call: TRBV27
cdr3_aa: ASSFGTSINEQF

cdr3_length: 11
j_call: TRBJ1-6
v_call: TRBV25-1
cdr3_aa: ASSEWLSSPLH

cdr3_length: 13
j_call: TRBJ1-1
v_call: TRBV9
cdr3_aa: ASSVTGGIDTEAF

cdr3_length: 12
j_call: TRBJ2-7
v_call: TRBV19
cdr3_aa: ASSGTSGSYEQY

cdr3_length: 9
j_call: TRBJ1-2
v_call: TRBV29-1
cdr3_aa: SVRVNYGYT

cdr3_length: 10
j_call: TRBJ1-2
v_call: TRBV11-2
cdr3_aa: ASSDWTVGIT

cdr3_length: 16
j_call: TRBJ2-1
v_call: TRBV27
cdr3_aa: ASRGGDGRIPLYNEQF

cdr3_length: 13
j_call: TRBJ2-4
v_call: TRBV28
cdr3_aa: ASSLPPGLGAFRY

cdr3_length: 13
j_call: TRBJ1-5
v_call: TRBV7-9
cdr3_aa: ASSRDTGMEQPQH

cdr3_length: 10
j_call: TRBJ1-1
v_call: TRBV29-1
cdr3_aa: SVTGMNTEAF

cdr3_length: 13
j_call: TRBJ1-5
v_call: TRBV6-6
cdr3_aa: ASSSGQGRDQPQH

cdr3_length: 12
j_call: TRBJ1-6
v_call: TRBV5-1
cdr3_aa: ASSLEGSRSPLH

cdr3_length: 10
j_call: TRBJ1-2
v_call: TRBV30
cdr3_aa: AWTQGGYGYT

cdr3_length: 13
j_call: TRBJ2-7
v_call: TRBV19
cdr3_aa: ASSSPFGGAYEQY

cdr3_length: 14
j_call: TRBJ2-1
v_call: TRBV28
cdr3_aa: ASSLIGTSGSYEQF

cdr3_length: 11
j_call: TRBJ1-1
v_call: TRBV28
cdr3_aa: ASTGGANTEAF

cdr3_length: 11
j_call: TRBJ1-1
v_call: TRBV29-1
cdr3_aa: SARTGGVSEAF

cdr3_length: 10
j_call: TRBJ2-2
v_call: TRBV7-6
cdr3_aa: ASSFSAGELF

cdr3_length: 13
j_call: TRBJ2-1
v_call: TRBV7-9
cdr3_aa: ASSLGHSSYNEQF

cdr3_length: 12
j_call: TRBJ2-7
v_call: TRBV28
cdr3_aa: ATSMGGGVYEQY

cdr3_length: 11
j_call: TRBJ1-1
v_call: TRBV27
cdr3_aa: ASSLQQNTEAF

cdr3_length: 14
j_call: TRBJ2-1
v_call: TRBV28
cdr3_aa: ASSLFRVLPYNEQF

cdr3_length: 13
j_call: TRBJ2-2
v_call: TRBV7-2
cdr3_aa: ASSPGTGYTGELF

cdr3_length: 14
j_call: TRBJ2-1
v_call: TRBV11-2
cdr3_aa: ASSPTVRQGGGEQF

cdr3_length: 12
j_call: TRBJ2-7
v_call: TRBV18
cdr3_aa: ASSPSTVSYEQY

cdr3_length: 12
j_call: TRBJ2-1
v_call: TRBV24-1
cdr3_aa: ATSDFKTGNEQF

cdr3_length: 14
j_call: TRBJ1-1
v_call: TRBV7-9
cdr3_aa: ASSSRVGTSNTEAF

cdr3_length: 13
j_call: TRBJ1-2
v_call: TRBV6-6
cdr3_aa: ASSYTNGTPRGYT

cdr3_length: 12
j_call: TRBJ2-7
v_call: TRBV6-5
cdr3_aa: ASRTSGTSYEQY

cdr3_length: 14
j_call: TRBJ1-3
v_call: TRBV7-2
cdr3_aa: ASSSGSSLSGNTIY

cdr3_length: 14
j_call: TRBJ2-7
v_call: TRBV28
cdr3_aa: ASSLVGQLRSYEQY

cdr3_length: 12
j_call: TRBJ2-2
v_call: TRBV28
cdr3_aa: ASSHGSNTGELF

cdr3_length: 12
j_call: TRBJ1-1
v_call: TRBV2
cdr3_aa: ASSVIQRNTEAF

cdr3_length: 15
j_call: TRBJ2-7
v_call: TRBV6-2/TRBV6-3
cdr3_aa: ASSYQSRGAKPYEQY

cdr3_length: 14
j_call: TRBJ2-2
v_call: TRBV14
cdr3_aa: ASSQSETGNTGELF

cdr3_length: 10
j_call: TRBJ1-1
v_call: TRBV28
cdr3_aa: ASSPRQGKAF

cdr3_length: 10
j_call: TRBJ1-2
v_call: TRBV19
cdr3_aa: ASKGGYYGYT

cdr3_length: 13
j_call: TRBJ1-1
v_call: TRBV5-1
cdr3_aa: ASSRGVLMNTEAF

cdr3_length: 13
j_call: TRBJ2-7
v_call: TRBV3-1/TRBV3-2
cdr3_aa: ASSKLAGATYEQY

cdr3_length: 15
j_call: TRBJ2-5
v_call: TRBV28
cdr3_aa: ASSSFNLDTSRETQY